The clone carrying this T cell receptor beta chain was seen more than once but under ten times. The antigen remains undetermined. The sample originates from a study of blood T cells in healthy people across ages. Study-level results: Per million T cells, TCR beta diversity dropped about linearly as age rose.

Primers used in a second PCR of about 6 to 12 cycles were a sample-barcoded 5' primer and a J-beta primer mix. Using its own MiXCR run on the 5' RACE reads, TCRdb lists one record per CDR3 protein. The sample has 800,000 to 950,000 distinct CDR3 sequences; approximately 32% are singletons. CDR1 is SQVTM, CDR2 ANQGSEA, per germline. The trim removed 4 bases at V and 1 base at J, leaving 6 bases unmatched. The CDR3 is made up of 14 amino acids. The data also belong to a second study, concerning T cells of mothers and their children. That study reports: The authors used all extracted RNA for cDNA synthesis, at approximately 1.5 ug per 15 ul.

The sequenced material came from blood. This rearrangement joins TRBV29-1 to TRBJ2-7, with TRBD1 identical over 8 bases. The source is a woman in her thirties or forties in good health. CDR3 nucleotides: TGCAGCGTTGTCCCCGGACAGGGTTCCTACGAGCAGTACTTC. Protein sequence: CSVVPGQGSYEQYF.